Shown below are 6 T cell receptor beta chains from a single sample sequenced in a study of human T cells and chemical hapten exposure. Stated time point: patch test 3, about 24 weeks after DPC sensitization. Described treatment: therapeutic diphenylcyclopropenone sensitization with weekly scalp DPC. TCRdb reanalysed the RACE reads using MiXCR and keeps one entry per CDR3 protein. The sample records some 32,000 distinct CDR3 sequences, 5.8% being singletons. The sequencing used whole blood, collected in connection with sensitization to the hapten diphenylcyclopropenone (DPC). These receptors were collected from a man aged 25-40 years with alopecia areata. Some clones in this sample may be carry-over from other donors' samples.

This clonotype has ten or more counts. The gene calls are TRBV7-9 and TRBJ2-7; D is unclear. Per germline, CDR1 SEHNR and CDR2 FQNEAQ (reference sequence). The CDR3 spans 12 residues. The ends were cut back, 5 bases at V and 3 bases at J, with 8 bases in the middle. CDR3 region: CASSPEIYEQYF. The CDR3 region has the DNA TGTGCCAGCAGCCCCGAGATCTACGAGCAGTACTTC.

Many counts were recorded for this clonotype. The chain joins TRBV7-2 to TRBJ2-2; possible D gene TRBD2, 6 bases. Germline CDR1 reads SGHTA; CDR2 reads FQGNSA. CDR3 length: 15 amino acids. Trimming cost V 5 bases and J 1 base, with 11 bases left between them. Written as DNA, the CDR3 is TGTGCCAGCAGCCGGGAGACACTGAACACCGGGGAGCTGTTTTTT. It yields the protein CASSRETLNTGELFF.

There are many counts of this clonotype. The V call is TRBV28, the J call TRBJ2-2; D ambiguous. CDR1 and CDR2 from the germline V gene are MDHEN and SYDVKM. There are 13 residues in the CDR3. The germline V and J ends were trimmed by 5 bases and 1 base, with 5 bases remaining between them. Written as DNA, the CDR3 is TGTGCCAGCAGTCCCATGAACACCGGGGAGCTGTTTTTT. Translating it yields CASSPMNTGELFF.

This clonotype was counted many times. The chain carries TRBV24-1 and TRBJ2-3; D not certain. CDR1 and CDR2 (germline): KGHDR, SFDVKD. Trimming removed 3 bases from V and 6 bases from J, with 9 bases in between. This CDR3 is 13 amino acids long. The CDR3 DNA sequence: TGTGCCACCAGTGATCCATCCTCGGATACGCAGTATTTT. Translated: CATSDPSSDTQYF.

This clonotype was recorded at least ten times. This sequence joins TRBV6-1 and TRBJ1-5; perhaps TRBD1 as D (5 bases). Trimming shortened V by 2 bases and J by 5 bases, and 10 bases separated the two germline ends. CDR3 length: 14 amino acids. Germline V gene data show CDR1 as MNHNS and CDR2 as SASEGT. DNA for the CDR3: TGTGCCAGCAGTGAACGGCAGGGAGATCAGCCCCAGCATTTT. Protein product: CASSERQGDQPQHF.

This clonotype occurred many times. CDR3 sequence reads: CASSVEGYTEAFF. The CDR3 DNA reads as TGTGCCAGCAGTGTGGAAGGATACACTGAAGCTTTCTTT. This chain joins TRBV2 and TRBJ1-1; D gene ambiguous. Trimming took off 4 bases at V and 3 bases at J, with 9 bases between the two ends. Germline V CDR1 and CDR2: SNHLY, FYNNEI. The CDR3 is 13 residues long.